The source of this TCR beta chain is a study of cytomegalovirus exposure and HLA in healthy donors. Study information: Both the 100 to 150 validation repertoires and the roughly 700 first-cohort repertoires used the same platform, as reported by a later analysis. Findings and limits, study-wide: Researchers counted roughly 160 TCR beta chains as cytomegalovirus-associated.

Germline CDR1 is SEHNR and CDR2 is FQNEAQ (reference sequence). The CDR3 runs 12 residues. The V end lost 5 bases, the J end lost 6 bases, and 11 bases lay between the germline ends. In the case of this clone: Its cognate antigen is unknown.

Donors were drawn from the approximately 120-subject validation cohort, separate from the approximately 700-subject first cohort. TCRdb's table, derived via immunoSEQ multiplex PCR, lists solely in-frame clones and lacks some. The table lists 98,000 or so clones, about 94% of them singletons. The sample was PBMCs. This receptor was taken from a woman younger than 35 in good health and CMV-seronegative. The chain employs TRBV7-9 and TRBJ2-7; D perhaps matches TRBD1 (6 bases). The CDR3 loop is CASSHARGEQYF. CDR3 nucleotide sequence: TGTGCCAGCAGCCATGCCAGGGGCGAGCAGTACTTC.